The clone carrying this T cell receptor beta chain was counted a few times. The antigen is undetermined. TCRdb called the RT-PCR reads again in MiXCR, with one record for every CDR3 protein. The sample yields more than 600,000 distinct CDR3 sequences, less than 20% seen once. This sample stems from a study of response to subunit inactivated influenza vaccine. The study's findings and limits: Each seasonal flu vaccination may recruit only limited new T cells, authors suggested.

The CDR3 is 13 residues long. The germline CDR1 and CDR2 sequences are MNHEY and SVGEGT. Trimming removed 4 bases from V and 0 bases from J, with 6 bases in between. The receptor's source is a middle-aged man who received an inactivated influenza vaccine. The chain combines TRBV6-2 or TRBV6-3 with TRBJ1-1, with D possibly being TRBD1 (5 bases). The sample was PBMCs from blood, taken around 5 days after vaccination. DNA of the CDR3: TGTGCCAGCAGTTGGGGGGTGAACACTGAAGCTTTCTTT. The encoded protein is CASSWGVNTEAFF.